The sequence of this T cell receptor (beta chain) was determined in a study of blood T cell repertoires in COVID-19. Whole-study context: Nucleic acid was either cDNA or gDNA, and it came from T cells, B-cell-depleted T cells, or PBMCs.

The CDR3 totals 14 residues. V lost 1 base and J 7 bases, leaving 13 bases between the germline ends. The V gene's germline CDR1 is SEHNR and CDR2 FQNEAQ (reference sequence). TCRdb keeps only in-frame clones here, not all; method: immunoSEQ multiplex PCR. The sample includes more than 75,000 clones, around 88% of them seen just once. The clonotype comes from a man older than 75 with active or convalescent COVID-19. The sequenced sample was peripheral blood. This rearrangement joins TRBV7-9 to TRBJ1-1, with TRBD1 as a possible D gene (5 bases). CDR3 residues: CASSLDLGRIEAFF. CDR3 DNA sequence: TGTGCCAGCAGCTTAGATCTGGGGCGGATTGAAGCTTTCTTT.